Each of the 30 T cell receptor beta chains below was sequenced from the same sample in a study of blood T cell repertoires in COVID-19. Profiling relied on immunoSEQ multiplex PCR, and the TCRdb table lists in-frame clones only, not all of them. The sample lists fewer than 200,000 clones, over 75% occurring once. Sequenced input: PBMCs or T cells enriched from blood (not recorded which). The origin of the receptors is a woman between 18 and 30 years old who had recovered from COVID-19.

The sample holds a few counts of this clone. V is TRBV30 and J is TRBJ1-2; 9 bases are a match to TRBD1. V shed 5 bases, J shed 0 bases, and the junction held 7 bases outside the gene matches. Germline loops: CDR1 GTSNPN, CDR2 SVGIG (reference sequence). The CDR3 has 15 residues. The CDR3 region has the DNA TGTGCCTGGTCAACTTGGGACAGGGCTAACTATGGCTACACCTTC. It specifies CAWSTWDRANYGYTF.

The chain recombines TRBV4-2 with TRBJ2-7, with D perhaps TRBD1 (6 bases). The CDR3 spans 17 residues. Per the germline V gene, CDR1 is LGHNA and CDR2 is YNFKEQ. Trimming shortened V by 0 bases and J by 6 bases, and 21 bases separated the two germline ends. The CDR3 loop is CASSQEGLGQGFVEQYF. The CDR3 region has the DNA TGTGCCAGCAGCCAAGAAGGACTGGGGCAGGGGTTCGTCGAGCAGTACTTC.

This chain links TRBV5-1 with TRBJ2-1; 10 bases map to TRBD2. CDR3 size: 16 residues. The V segment lost 4 bases and the J segment 4 bases; nucleotides outside the gene matches: 8. The germline CDR1 and CDR2 sequences are SGHRS and YFSETQ. The CDR3 nucleotides read TGCGCCAGCAGCCCCCGGGAGCGGGGGGGTTACAATGAGCAGTTCTTC. Translated: CASSPRERGGYNEQFF.

V and J are TRBV27 and TRBJ1-1; 12 bases line up with TRBD1. Germline lookup yields CDR1 MNHEY and CDR2 SMNVEV (reference sequence). The CDR3 loop spans 16 amino acids. V shed 3 bases, J shed 6 bases, and the junction held 8 bases outside the gene matches. The CDR3 DNA reads as TGTGCCAGCAGTTTTTCTAGGGACAGGGGGCGGGCTGAAGCTTTCTTT. Its protein product is CASSFSRDRGRAEAFF.

This sequence joins TRBV30 and TRBJ2-1, with 7 positions matching TRBD1. Germline V gives CDR1 GTSNPN, CDR2 SVGIG (reference sequence). V shed 1 base and J 3 bases; nucleotides not matched to a gene: 6. The CDR3 totals 15 residues. The DNA for the CDR3 is TGTGCCTGGAGTGGAGACAGGGCGTTCTACAATGAGCAGTTCTTC. Its translation: CAWSGDRAFYNEQFF.

V is TRBV10-3 and J is TRBJ1-3; a possible D gene is TRBD1 (5 bases). Germline-derived CDR1 and CDR2 are ENHRY and SYGVKD. This CDR3 spans 16 amino acids. The V and J ends lost 3 bases and 2 bases respectively, with 14 bases between them. For the CDR3, the DNA is TGTGCCATCAGTGAAAGGGGAATTAAGACTGGAAACACCATATATTTT. Its translation: CAISERGIKTGNTIYF.

The gene calls are TRBV20-1 and TRBJ2-7; possible D gene TRBD1, 5 bases. CDR1 and CDR2 from the germline V gene are DFQATT and SNEGSKA (reference sequence). The CDR3 covers 14 residues. With 3 bases removed from V and 0 bases from J, the gap between germline ends came to 12 bases. The DNA for the CDR3 is TGCAGTGCTAGTTTGGCCGGACACTCCTACGAGCAGTACTTC. This sequence encodes CSASLAGHSYEQYF.

The chain combines TRBV28 with TRBJ1-2; TRBD1 matches 7 bases. The CDR3 extends over 15 amino acids. Looked up from germline, CDR1 is MDHEN and CDR2 is SYDVKM. Unmatched junction bases numbered 16, after V lost 8 bases and J lost 7 bases. The CDR3 spells CASSSPPPGGFGYTF. CDR3 coding DNA: TGTGCCAGCTCTAGTCCCCCCCCAGGGGGGTTTGGCTACACCTTC.

This clone is labeled as medium-sized. This chain connects TRBV6-6 to TRBJ2-7, with no clear D. Germline-derived CDR1 and CDR2 are MNHNY and SVGAGI (reference sequence). The CDR3 extends over 15 amino acids. V was trimmed by 2 bases and J by 2 bases, leaving 13 bases between them. CDR3 sequence: CASSYESSGAYEQYF. The CDR3 bases are TGTGCCAGCAGTTACGAGTCGTCTGGTGCCTACGAGCAGTACTTC.

The V gene is TRBV28, the J gene TRBJ1-2; a possible D gene is TRBD1 (5 bases). V gave up 2 bases and J gave up 8 bases, with 9 bases separating them. Per germline, CDR1 MDHEN and CDR2 SYDVKM. The CDR3 extends over 12 amino acids. The CDR3 DNA sequence: TGTGCCAGCAGTTTACCCGGGGGGGGCTACACCTTC. It is translated as CASSLPGGGYTF.

J is TRBJ1-4 and V is TRBV25-1; no firm D call. The length of the CDR3 is 16 residues. The V end lost 2 bases, the J end lost 0 bases, and 10 bases lay between the germline ends. CDR1 and CDR2 from the germline V gene are MGHDK and SYGVNS. CDR3 sequence (DNA): TGTGCCAGCAGTGAAGGGCAGCTGTCAACTAATGAAAAACTGTTTTTT. Protein product: CASSEGQLSTNEKLFF.

The CDR3 nucleotides read TGTGCCAGCAGTCTGCGATACCCGGAAAAACTGTTTTTT. Its protein product is CASSLRYPEKLFF. The V and J genes are TRBV28 and TRBJ1-4, with D unclear. The V end lost 5 bases, the J end lost 8 bases, and 12 bases lay between the germline ends. The CDR3 consists of 13 residues. Germline CDR1 MDHEN, CDR2 SYDVKM. Complete variable domain (other parts from reference TRBV28 and TRBJ1-4): DVKVTQSSRYLVKRTGEKVFLECVQDMDHENMFWYRQDPGLGLRLIYFSYDVKMKEKGDIPEGYSVSREKKERFSLILESASTNQTSMYLCASSLRYPEKLFFGSGTQLSVL.

This rearrangement joins TRBV5-1 to TRBJ2-2; tentatively, D is TRBD1 (5 bases). Trimming took off 2 bases at V and 4 bases at J, with 9 bases between the two ends. CDR3 size: 14 residues. Germline V gene data show CDR1 as SGHRS and CDR2 as YFSETQ. CDR3 DNA: TGCGCCAGCAGCTTCGGTCAGGGCACCGGGGAGCTGTTTTTT. Amino acid sequence: CASSFGQGTGELFF.

The chain recombines TRBV7-9 with TRBJ2-1; 10 bases agree with TRBD2. The CDR3 length is 16 residues. Germline trimming cut 5 bases from V and 3 bases from J; bases unmatched to any gene: 7. Looked up from germline, CDR1 is SEHNR and CDR2 is FQNEAQ (reference sequence). CDR3 in amino acids: CASSPLGLADYNEQFF. CDR3 coding DNA: TGTGCCAGCAGCCCCCTAGGACTAGCGGACTACAATGAGCAGTTCTTC.

This sequence joins TRBV2 and TRBJ1-6; tentatively, D is TRBD1 (5 bases). CDR1 and CDR2 (germline): SNHLY, FYNNEI. This CDR3 contains 13 residues. The CDR3 reads CAAAREGNSPLHF. The CDR3 bases are TGTGCGGCTGCCAGGGAGGGGAATTCACCCCTCCACTTT.

The J gene is TRBJ1-6, the V gene TRBV28; D is ambiguous. Germline V lookup: CDR1 MDHEN, CDR2 SYDVKM. The ends were cut back, 5 bases at V and 6 bases at J, with 11 bases in the middle. CDR3 length equals 14 residues. CDR3 coding DNA: TGTGCCAGCAGTCAAGCTTTTGGTAATTCACCCCTCCACTTT. This translates into CASSQAFGNSPLHF.

The chain recombines TRBV2 with TRBJ2-7; no clear D. The germline V gene has CDR1 SNHLY and CDR2 FYNNEI. V gave up 1 base and J gave up 4 bases, with 17 bases separating them. This CDR3 has 16 amino acids. The CDR3 DNA sequence: TGTGCCAGCAGTGAAGTAGTGTGGGCCAATGGATACGAGCAGTACTTC. It specifies CASSEVVWANGYEQYF.

The chain joins TRBV7-6 to TRBJ1-2; maybe TRBD1 (5 bases). The CDR3 sequence is 15 residues long. V was pared by 0 bases and J by 4 bases, with 12 bases between. From germline, CDR1 is SGHVS and CDR2 FNYEAQ. The CDR3 DNA follows: TGTGCCAGCAGCTTAGCCCCGGACAAATCCTATGGCTACACCTTC. Translating gives CASSLAPDKSYGYTF.

The J gene is TRBJ2-3, the V gene TRBV29-1; TRBD1 matches 7 bases. This CDR3 is 14 amino acids long. The V and J ends lost 1 base and 4 bases, in that order; junction bases with no gene match: 5. Looked up from germline, CDR1 is SQVTM and CDR2 is ANQGSEA. The CDR3 sequence: CSVEGQGRADTQYF. Written as DNA, the CDR3 is TGCAGCGTTGAAGGACAGGGCAGGGCAGATACGCAGTATTTT.

The V and J genes are TRBV19 and TRBJ1-1, with D unresolved. The germline CDR1 and CDR2 sequences are LNHDA and SQIVND (reference sequence). V was cut by 6 bases and J by 0 bases, with 23 bases left in between. The CDR3 runs 18 residues. This chain's CDR3 is CASSVLEPIWAVNTEAFF. In DNA, the CDR3 is TGTGCCAGTAGCGTTTTAGAACCGATTTGGGCCGTGAACACTGAAGCTTTCTTT.

The V and J genes are TRBV6-2 or TRBV6-3 and TRBJ2-1; the match to TRBD2 covers 8 bases. CDR1 is MNHEY and CDR2 is SVGEGT in the germline V gene. The ends lost 4 bases at V and 4 bases at J; junction bases unmatched: 3. The CDR3 runs 14 residues. In DNA form, the CDR3 reads TGTGCCAGCAGTTCAAGCGGGGGTTACAATGAGCAGTTCTTC. Encoded protein: CASSSSGGYNEQFF.

The chain combines TRBV28 with TRBJ2-1; the match to TRBD1 covers 9 bases. This CDR3 region has 14 residues. CDR1 is MDHEN and CDR2 is SYDVKM in the germline V gene. After removal of 4 bases from V and 9 bases from J, the junction contained 7 bases not matched to a gene. CDR3: CASSSDRGYGEQFF. CDR3 nucleotides: TGTGCCAGCAGTTCGGACAGGGGTTATGGTGAGCAGTTCTTC.

The chain links TRBV11-2 to TRBJ2-7, with D possibly matching TRBD1 (6 bases). The CDR3 loop spans 12 amino acids. Germline-derived CDR1 and CDR2 are SGHAT and FQNNGV. V lost 4 bases and J 8 bases, leaving 12 bases between the germline ends. CDR3 sequence (DNA): TGTGCCAGCAGCTCTCTGACAGGCCAGCAGTACTTC. As protein: CASSSLTGQQYF.

The gene calls are TRBV29-1 and TRBJ1-5, with 8 bases lining up with TRBD1. There are 15 residues in the CDR3. In germline, CDR1 is SQVTM, CDR2 ANQGSEA. The J segment lost 1 base and the V segment lost 7 bases, leaving 9 bases of the junction unmatched. Here the CDR3 DNA reads TGCAGCGCCGAACTGACAGGGGAGAGCAATCAGCCCCAGCATTTT. Residues: CSAELTGESNQPQHF.

The V gene is TRBV6-6, the J gene TRBJ1-6; 8 nucleotides align to TRBD1. Germline assignment: CDR1 MNHNY and CDR2 SVGAGI (reference sequence). V was clipped by 8 bases and J by 7 bases; unmatched bases: 4. CDR3 length: 13 amino acids. The chain's CDR3 is CASVTGGNSPLHF. CDR3 nucleotide sequence: TGTGCCAGCGTAACAGGGGGGAATTCACCCCTCCACTTT.

The chain couples TRBV3-1 (or the pseudogene TRBV3-2) to TRBJ2-2; weak D call: TRBD2 (6 bases). The CDR3 consists of 15 residues. Deletions cut 3 bases from V and 5 bases from J, with 13 bases between. Germline CDR1 is LGHDT and CDR2 is YNNKEL (reference sequence). The CDR3 nucleotides are TGTGCCAGCAGCCAGGAGCAACGGGAGACCGGGGAGCTGTTTTTT. The encoded protein is CASSQEQRETGELFF.

The chain uses TRBV2 and TRBJ1-5, with a possible D match to TRBD1 (5 bases). There are 13 residues in the CDR3. Germline V gene lookup returns CDR1 SNHLY and CDR2 FYNNEI. Trimming removed 10 bases from V and 6 bases from J, with 16 bases in between. CDR3 DNA sequence: TGTGCCAACTCGGGGGGAGAGGGTCAGCCCCAGCATTTT. It is translated as CANSGGEGQPQHF. Together with reference TRBV2 and TRBJ1-5, the CDR3 gives the full variable domain: EPEVTQTPSHQVTQMGQEVILRCVPISNHLYFYWYRQILGQKVEFLVSFYNNEISEKSEIFDDQFSVERPDGSNFTLKIRSTKLEDSAMYFCANSGGEGQPQHFGDGTRLSIL.

The chain uses TRBV4-2 and TRBJ2-7, with 7 bases lining up with TRBD2. The CDR3 length is 18 residues. Trimming cost V 4 bases and J 2 bases; bases outside gene matches: 17. Germline V gives CDR1 LGHNA, CDR2 YNFKEQ. The CDR3 DNA reads as TGTGCCAGCAGCCCCGCGGTGGGGTGGGAGGGCCGAACCTACGAGCAGTACTTC. Residues: CASSPAVGWEGRTYEQYF.

The gene calls are TRBV6-2 or TRBV6-3 and TRBJ2-7, with 9 bases aligning to TRBD1. The CDR3 length is 19 residues. Germline CDR1 reads MNHEY; CDR2 reads SVGEGT. With V trimmed by 0 bases and J by 0 bases, 12 bases remained unmatched. The CDR3 loop reads CASSYSIVPGQGFSYEQYF. CDR3 nucleotide sequence: TGTGCCAGCAGTTACTCTATAGTCCCGGGACAGGGTTTCTCCTACGAGCAGTACTTC.

The genes are TRBV4-2 and TRBJ2-1; 10 bases align to TRBD2. The CDR3 loop spans 16 amino acids. Germline CDR1 and CDR2: LGHNA and YNFKEQ. V shed 2 bases, J shed 8 bases, and the junction held 9 bases outside the gene matches. The CDR3 sequence: CASSQWERGGRDEQFF. CDR3 nucleotides: TGTGCCAGCAGCCAATGGGAGCGGGGGGGCCGGGATGAGCAGTTCTTC.